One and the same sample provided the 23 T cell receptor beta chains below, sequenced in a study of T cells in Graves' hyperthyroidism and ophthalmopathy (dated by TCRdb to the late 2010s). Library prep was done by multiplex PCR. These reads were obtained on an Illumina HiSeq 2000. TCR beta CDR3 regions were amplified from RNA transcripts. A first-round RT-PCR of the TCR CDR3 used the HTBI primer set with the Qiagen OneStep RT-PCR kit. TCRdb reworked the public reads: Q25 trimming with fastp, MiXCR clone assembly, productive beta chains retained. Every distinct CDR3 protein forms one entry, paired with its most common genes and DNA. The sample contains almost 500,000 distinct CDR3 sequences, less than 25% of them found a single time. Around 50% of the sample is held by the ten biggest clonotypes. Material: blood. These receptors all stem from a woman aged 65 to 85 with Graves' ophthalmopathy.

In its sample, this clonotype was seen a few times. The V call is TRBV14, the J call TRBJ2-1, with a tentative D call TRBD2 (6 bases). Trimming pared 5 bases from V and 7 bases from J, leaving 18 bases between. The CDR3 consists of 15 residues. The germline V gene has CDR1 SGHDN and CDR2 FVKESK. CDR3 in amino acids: CASSDGWGLANEQFF. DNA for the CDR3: TGTGCCAGCAGCGACGGTTGGGGACTGGCAAATGAGCAGTTCTTC.

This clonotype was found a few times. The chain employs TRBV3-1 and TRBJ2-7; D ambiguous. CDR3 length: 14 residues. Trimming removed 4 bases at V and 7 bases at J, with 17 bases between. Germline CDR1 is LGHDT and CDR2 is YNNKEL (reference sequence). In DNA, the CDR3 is TGTGCCAGCAGCCCTGGGCCGGGCGGTAGGGAGCAGTACTTC. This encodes CASSPGPGGREQYF.

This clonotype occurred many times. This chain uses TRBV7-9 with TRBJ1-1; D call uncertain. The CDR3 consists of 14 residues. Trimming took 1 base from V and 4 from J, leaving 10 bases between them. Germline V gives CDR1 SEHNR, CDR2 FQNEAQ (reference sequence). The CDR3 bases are TGTGCCAGCAGCTTAGTTTCCAAGGCCACTGAAGCTTTCTTT. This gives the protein CASSLVSKATEAFF.

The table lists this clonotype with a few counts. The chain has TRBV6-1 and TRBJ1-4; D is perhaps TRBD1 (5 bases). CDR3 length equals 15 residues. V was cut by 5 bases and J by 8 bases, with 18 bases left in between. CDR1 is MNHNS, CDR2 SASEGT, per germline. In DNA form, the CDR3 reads TGTGCCAGCAGTCCCCGGGGGGGGTTCGGAGAAAAACTGTTTTTT. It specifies CASSPRGGFGEKLFF.

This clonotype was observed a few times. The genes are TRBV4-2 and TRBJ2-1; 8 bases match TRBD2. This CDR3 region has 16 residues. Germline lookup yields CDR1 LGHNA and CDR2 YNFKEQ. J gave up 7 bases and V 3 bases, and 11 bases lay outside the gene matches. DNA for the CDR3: TGTGCCAGCAGCCAGGGAGCGGGAGATTCCCTGAATGAGCAGTTCTTC. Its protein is CASSQGAGDSLNEQFF.

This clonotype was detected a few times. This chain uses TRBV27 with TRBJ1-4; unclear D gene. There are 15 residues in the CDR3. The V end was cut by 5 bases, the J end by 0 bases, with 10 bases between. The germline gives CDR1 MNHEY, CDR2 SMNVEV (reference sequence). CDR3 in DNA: TGTGCCAGCAGTCCAAGAAGGGCAACTAATGAAAAACTGTTTTTT. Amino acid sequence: CASSPRRATNEKLFF.

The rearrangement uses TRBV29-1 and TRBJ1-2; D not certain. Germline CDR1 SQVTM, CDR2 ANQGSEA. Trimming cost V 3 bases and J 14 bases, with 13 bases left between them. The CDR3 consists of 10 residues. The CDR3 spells CSVDIDRGTF. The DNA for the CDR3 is TGCAGCGTTGATATCGACCGAGGGACCTTC.

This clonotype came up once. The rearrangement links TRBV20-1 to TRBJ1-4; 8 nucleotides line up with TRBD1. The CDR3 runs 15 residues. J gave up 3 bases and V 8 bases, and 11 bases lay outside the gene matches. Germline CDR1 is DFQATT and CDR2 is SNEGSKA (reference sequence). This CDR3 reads CSPDNRGTPNEKLFF. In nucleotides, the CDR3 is TGCAGTCCAGACAACAGGGGGACCCCTAATGAAAAACTGTTTTTT.

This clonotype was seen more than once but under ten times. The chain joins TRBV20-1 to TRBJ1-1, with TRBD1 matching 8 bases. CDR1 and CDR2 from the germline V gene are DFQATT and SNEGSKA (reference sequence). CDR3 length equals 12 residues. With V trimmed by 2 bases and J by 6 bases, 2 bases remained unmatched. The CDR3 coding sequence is TGCAGTGCTAGAAGACAGGGGTCTGAAGCTTTCTTT. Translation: CSARRQGSEAFF.

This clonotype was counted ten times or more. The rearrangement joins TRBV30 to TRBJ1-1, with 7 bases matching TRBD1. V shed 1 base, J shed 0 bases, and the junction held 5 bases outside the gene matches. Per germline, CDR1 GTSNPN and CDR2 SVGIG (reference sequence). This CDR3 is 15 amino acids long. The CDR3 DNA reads TGTGCCTGGAGTGACAGACAGGGTATGAACACTGAAGCTTTCTTT. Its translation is CAWSDRQGMNTEAFF.

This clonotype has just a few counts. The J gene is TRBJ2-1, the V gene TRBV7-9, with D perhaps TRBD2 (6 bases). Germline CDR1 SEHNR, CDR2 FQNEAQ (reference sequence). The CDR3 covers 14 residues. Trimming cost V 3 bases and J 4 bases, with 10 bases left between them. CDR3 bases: TGTGCCAGCAGCTTCGAGCGGGTTTACAATGAGCAGTTCTTC. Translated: CASSFERVYNEQFF.

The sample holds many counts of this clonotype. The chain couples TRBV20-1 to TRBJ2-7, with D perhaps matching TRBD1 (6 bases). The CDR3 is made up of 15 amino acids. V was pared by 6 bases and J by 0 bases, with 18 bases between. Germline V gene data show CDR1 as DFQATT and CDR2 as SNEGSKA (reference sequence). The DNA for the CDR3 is TGCAGTGCCTATCCCCCCCAGGGGAGCTCCTACGAGCAGTACTTC. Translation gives CSAYPPQGSSYEQYF.

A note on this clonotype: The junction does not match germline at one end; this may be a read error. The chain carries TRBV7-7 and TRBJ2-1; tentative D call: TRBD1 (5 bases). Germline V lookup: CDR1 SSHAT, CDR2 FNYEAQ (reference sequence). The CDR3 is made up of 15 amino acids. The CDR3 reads CASSRLGALYNEQFF. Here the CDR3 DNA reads TGTGCTAGCAGCCGGCTTGGGGCCCTCTACAATGAGCAGTTCTTC.

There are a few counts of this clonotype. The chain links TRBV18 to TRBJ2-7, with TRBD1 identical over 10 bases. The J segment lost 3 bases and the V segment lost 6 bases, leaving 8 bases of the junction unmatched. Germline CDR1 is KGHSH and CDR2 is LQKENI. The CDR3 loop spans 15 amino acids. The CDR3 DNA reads TGTGCCAGCTCGCGTGGGGGACAGGGGTACTACGAGCAGTACTTC. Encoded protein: CASSRGGQGYYEQYF.

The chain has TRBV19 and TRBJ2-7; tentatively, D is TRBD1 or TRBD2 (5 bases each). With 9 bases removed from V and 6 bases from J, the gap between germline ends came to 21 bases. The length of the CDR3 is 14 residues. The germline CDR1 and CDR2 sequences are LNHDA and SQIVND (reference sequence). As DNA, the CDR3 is TGTGCCAGCTCTCTTCCGGGACGGCGGCCCGAGCAGTACTTC. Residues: CASSLPGRRPEQYF.

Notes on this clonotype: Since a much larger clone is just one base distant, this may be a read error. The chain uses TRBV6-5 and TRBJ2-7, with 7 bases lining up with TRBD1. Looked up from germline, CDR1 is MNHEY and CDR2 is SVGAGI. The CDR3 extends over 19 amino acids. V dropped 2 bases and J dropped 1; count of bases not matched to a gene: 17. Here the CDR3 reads CASSYKWVPLDRRSYEQYF. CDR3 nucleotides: TGTGCCAGCAGTTACAAATGGGTTCCGCTGGACAGGCGATCCTACGAGCAGTACTTC.

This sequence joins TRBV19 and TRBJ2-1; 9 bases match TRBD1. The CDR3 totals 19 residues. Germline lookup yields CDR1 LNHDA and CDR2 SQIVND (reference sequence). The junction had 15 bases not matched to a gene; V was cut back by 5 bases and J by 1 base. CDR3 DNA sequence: TGTGCCAGTAGTTCGACCCCGGGACAGGGAATGTGGTCCTACAATGAGCAGTTCTTC. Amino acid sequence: CASSSTPGQGMWSYNEQFF.

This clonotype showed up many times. The CDR3 reads CASKQGLAGTGELFF. In DNA, the CDR3 is TGTGCCAGCAAACAGGGACTAGCGGGCACCGGGGAGCTGTTTTTT. V and J are TRBV2 and TRBJ2-2; 12 bases are a match to TRBD2. CDR1 SNHLY and CDR2 FYNNEI come from the germline V gene. V gave up 7 bases and J gave up 4 bases; unmatched junction bases: 4. This CDR3 comprises 15 residues. The whole variable domain, remainder taken from reference TRBV2 and TRBJ2-2, is EPEVTQTPSHQVTQMGQEVILRCVPISNHLYFYWYRQILGQKVEFLVSFYNNEISEKSEIFDDQFSVERPDGSNFTLKIRSTKLEDSAMYFCASKQGLAGTGELFFGEGSRLTVL.

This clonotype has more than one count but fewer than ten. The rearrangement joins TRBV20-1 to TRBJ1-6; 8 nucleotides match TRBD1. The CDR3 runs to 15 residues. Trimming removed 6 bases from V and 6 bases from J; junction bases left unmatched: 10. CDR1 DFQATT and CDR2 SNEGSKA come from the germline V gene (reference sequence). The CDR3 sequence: CSASGTGLSNSPLHF. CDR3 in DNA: TGCAGTGCCTCCGGGACAGGATTATCTAATTCACCCCTCCACTTT.

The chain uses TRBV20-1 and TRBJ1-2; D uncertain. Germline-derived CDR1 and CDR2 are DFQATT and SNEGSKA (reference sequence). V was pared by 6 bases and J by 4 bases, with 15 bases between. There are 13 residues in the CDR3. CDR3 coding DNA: TGCAGTGCCGACCCCTCGGTGGTCTATGGCTACACCTTC. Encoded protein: CSADPSVVYGYTF.

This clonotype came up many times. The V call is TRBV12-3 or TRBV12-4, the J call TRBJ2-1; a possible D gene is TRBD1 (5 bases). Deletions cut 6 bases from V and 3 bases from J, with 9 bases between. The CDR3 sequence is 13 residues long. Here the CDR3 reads CASRSDSYNEQFF. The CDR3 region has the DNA TGTGCCAGCAGAAGTGACAGCTACAATGAGCAGTTCTTC.

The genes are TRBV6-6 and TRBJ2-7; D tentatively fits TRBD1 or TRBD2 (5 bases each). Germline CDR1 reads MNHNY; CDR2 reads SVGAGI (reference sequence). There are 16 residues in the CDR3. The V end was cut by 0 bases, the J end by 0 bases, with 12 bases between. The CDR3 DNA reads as TGTGCCAGCAGTTACTCGGTTGGGACGGCCTCCTACGAGCAGTACTTC. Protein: CASSYSVGTASYEQYF.

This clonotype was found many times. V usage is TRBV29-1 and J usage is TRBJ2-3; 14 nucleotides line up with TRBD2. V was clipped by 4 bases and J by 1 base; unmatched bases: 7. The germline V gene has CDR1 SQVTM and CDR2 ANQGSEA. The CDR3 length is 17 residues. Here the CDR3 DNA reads TGCAGCGTTGCGGGACTAGCGGGAGAAGGGGGCACAGATACGCAGTATTTT. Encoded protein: CSVAGLAGEGGTDTQYF.